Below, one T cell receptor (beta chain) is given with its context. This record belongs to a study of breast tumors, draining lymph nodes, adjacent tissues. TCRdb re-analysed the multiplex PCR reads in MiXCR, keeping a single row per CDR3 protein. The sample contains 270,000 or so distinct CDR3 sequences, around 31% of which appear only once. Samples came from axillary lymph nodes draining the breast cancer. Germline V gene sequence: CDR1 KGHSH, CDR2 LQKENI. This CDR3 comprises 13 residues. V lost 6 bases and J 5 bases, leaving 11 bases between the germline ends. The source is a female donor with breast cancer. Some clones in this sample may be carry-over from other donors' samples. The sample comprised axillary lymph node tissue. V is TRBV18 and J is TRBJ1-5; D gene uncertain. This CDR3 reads CASSGSPHQPQHF. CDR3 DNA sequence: TGTGCCAGCTCGGGTTCTCCCCATCAGCCCCAGCATTTT.